In this sample, the clone carrying this TCR beta chain turned up a few times. Its antigen is currently unknown. The data originate from a study of cytomegalovirus exposure and HLA in healthy donors. Whole-study findings and limits: Investigators reported more than 150 TCR beta chains as tied to cytomegalovirus. Some V segments, TRBV6-2 and TRBV6-3 among them, were indistinguishable and were therefore excluded. Clonal expansion, a later analysis showed, was greater in HLA-associated TCR beta chains than in equally common others.

PCR involved 60 Vbeta and 13 Jbeta primers. Repertoires were generated with immunoSEQ multiplex PCR, while TCRdb's copy carries only in-frame clones and drops some. In the table there are 110,000 to 150,000 clones, 8.5% to 10% of which are singletons. Between the trimmed V and J ends, which lost 5 bases and 2 bases, there was a span of 19 bases. CDR1 LNHDA and CDR2 SQIVND come from the germline V gene (reference sequence). The CDR3 covers 18 residues. The sequence came from a man aged 45-60 years in good health and CMV-seronegative. The J gene is TRBJ2-6, the V gene TRBV19; D call uncertain. The specimen sequenced was PBMCs. The CDR3 sequence is CASSFPLTSVAGANVLTF. The DNA for the CDR3 is TGTGCCAGTAGTTTCCCCCTCACTTCGGTCGCTGGGGCCAACGTCCTGACTTTC.